This TCR beta chain emerged from a study of cytomegalovirus exposure and HLA in healthy donors. From germline, CDR1 is LGHNA and CDR2 YSLEER. Trimming shortened V by 4 bases and J by 0 bases, and 12 bases separated the two germline ends. The CDR3 is 15 residues long. Primers for the PCR totalled 60 Vbeta and 13 Jbeta. The table came from immunoSEQ multiplex PCR; TCRdb's copy has only in-frame clones and leaves some out. The sample includes fewer than 180,000 clones, about 85% of them seen just once. This TCR was recovered from a human donor in good health. This chain connects TRBV4-3 to TRBJ1-1, with D uncertain. Material: PBMCs. The CDR3 region has the DNA TGCGCCAGCAGCCGGGTTGGGGAGGTGAACACTGAAGCTTTCTTT. Amino acid sequence: CASSRVGEVNTEAFF.